Listed below are T cell receptor beta chains from one sample, sequenced in a study of OX40 agonist ivuxolimab in advanced cancers. Clones were sequenced by immunoSEQ multiplex PCR, and TCRdb holds only the in-frame ones, with some missing. The sample holds 20,000 to 25,000 clones, nearly 80% seen once. Here the sequenced sample was CD4+ or CD8+ T cells sorted from blood, taken in a trial of the OX40 agonist ivuxolimab. The receptor set was obtained from an adult with an advanced solid tumor such as melanoma, head and neck, liver or kidney cancer. Both conserved end residues are part of each CDR3. D genes are given only for firm matches. Rows may omit the clone size; those that give it use once, few, many or a size class.

clone size,J gene,D gene,V gene,CDR3 DNA,CDR3 protein
.,TRBJ2-1,.,TRBV12-5,TGTGCTAGTGGTTTGGGGCAGGGCGGGAATGAGCAGTTCTTC,CASGLGQGGNEQFF
.,TRBJ2-3,TRBD2,TRBV14,TGTGCCAGCAGCCAAGTCACTAGCGGGAGGTATACGCAGTATTTT,CASSQVTSGRYTQYF
few,TRBJ1-1,.,TRBV2,TGTGCCAGCAGTGCCCAAAAGAACACTGAAGCTTTCTTT,CASSAQKNTEAFF
.,TRBJ2-7,.,TRBV6-1,TGTGCCAGCAGTGACGGGGTTGGGCCCTACGAGCAGTACTTC,CASSDGVGPYEQYF
.,TRBJ1-5,.,TRBV5-6,TGTGCCAGCAGCTTGACCTCGGGCAGGGGAATTTGGGACAATCAGCCCCAGCATTTT,CASSLTSGRGIWDNQPQHF
once,TRBJ2-1,.,TRBV23-1,TGCGCCAGCAGTCAATCAAGGGGCCCCTACAATGAGCAGTTCTTC,CASSQSRGPYNEQFF
.,TRBJ1-1,.,TRBV19,TGTGCCAGTAGTATAGTTAAAGGGGTGTCGGCTTTCTTT,CASSIVKGVSAFF
.,TRBJ2-7,TRBD2,TRBV2,TGTGCCAGCAGTGAGACTAGCGTAACCTACGAGCAGTACTTC,CASSETSVTYEQYF
.,TRBJ1-5,TRBD1,TRBV7-2,TGTGCCAGCAGCTTAGCGGGACAGATTGGTCAGCCCCAGCATTTT,CASSLAGQIGQPQHF
.,TRBJ2-4,.,TRBV4-1,TGCGCCAGCAGCTATTTTGACCGAAGCGGCAAAAACATTCAGTACTTC,CASSYFDRSGKNIQYF
.,TRBJ2-3,.,TRBV6-5,TGTGCCAGCAGTTACCTAGGGGCAGATACGCAGTATTTT,CASSYLGADTQYF
.,TRBJ2-1,TRBD2,TRBV7-3,TGTGCCAGCAGCCCGGGGGGACTAGCGGGAGAACGTGGTGAGCAGTTCTTC,CASSPGGLAGERGEQFF
.,TRBJ2-5,.,TRBV2,TGTGCCAGCCGCACGGGACTGGCCCAAGAGACCCAGTACTTC,CASRTGLAQETQYF
.,TRBJ2-7,.,TRBV19,TGTGCCAGTAGTATTGTGGGGAGAACGTGGGAGCAGTACTTC,CASSIVGRTWEQYF
.,TRBJ2-5,TRBD1,TRBV9,TGTGCCAGCAGCGGGGACGGGACAGGGATCTGGGAGACCCAGTACTTC,CASSGDGTGIWETQYF
.,TRBJ1-4,TRBD1,TRBV4-1,TGCGCCAGCAGAGTATCCGGGACAGGTAATGAAAAACTGTTTTTT,CASRVSGTGNEKLFF
few,TRBJ1-6,.,TRBV27,TGTGCCAGCAGGGACTATAATTCACCCCTCCACTTT,CASRDYNSPLHF
.,TRBJ2-1,.,TRBV5-1,TGCGCCAGCAGCTATAACGGGAATTGGGAGTACAATGAGCAGTTCTTC,CASSYNGNWEYNEQFF
.,TRBJ2-1,TRBD2,TRBV10-3,TGTGCCATCAGTATAGCGGGGGTCAATGAGCAGTTCTTC,CAISIAGVNEQFF
once,TRBJ1-1,.,TRBV6-1,TGTGCCAGCAGGGAAAGATTGATGAACACTGAAGCTTTCTTT,CASRERLMNTEAFF
.,TRBJ2-5,TRBD2,TRBV10-3,TGTACCATCAGCGGGGAGGGTAGCGGGGGCCAAGAGACCCAGTACTTC,CTISGEGSGGQETQYF
.,TRBJ1-3,.,TRBV21-1,TGTGCCAGCAGCCCGGACAGAAGAAACACCATATATTTT,CASSPDRRNTIYF
.,TRBJ1-5,TRBD1,TRBV6-1,TGTGCCAGCGGAGGGACAGGGAATCAGCCCCAGCATTTT,CASGGTGNQPQHF
once,TRBJ2-4,TRBD2,TRBV7-2,TGTGCCAGCAGCTTAGCAACGGCGGGGGTTCAGTACTTC,CASSLATAGVQYF
few,TRBJ1-5,.,TRBV9,TGTGCCAGCAGCTCGGACAGCAATCAGCCCCAGCATTTT,CASSSDSNQPQHF
.,TRBJ2-2,.,TRBV9,TGTGCCAGCAGCAGACGGACTTCGAACACCGGGGAGCTGTTTTTT,CASSRRTSNTGELFF
.,TRBJ1-2,.,TRBV19,TGTGCCAGTAGATCCCCCACCGCGTTACTCGGCTACACCTTC,CASRSPTALLGYTF
.,TRBJ2-3,TRBD2,TRBV5-1,TGCGCCAGCAGCTTGGTGGGAGGGGGCACAGATACGCAGTATTTT,CASSLVGGGTDTQYF
.,TRBJ2-5,.,TRBV7-2,TGTGCCAGCAGCTTGCGGGGGCCCCTACAAGAGACCCAGTACTTC,CASSLRGPLQETQYF
.,TRBJ1-5,.,TRBV28,TGTGCCAGCAGTTCGGGGCCGAGCAATCAGCCCCAGCATTTT,CASSSGPSNQPQHF
once,TRBJ2-3,TRBD2,TRBV6-1,TGTGCCAGCAGTGAATCGACTAGCGGGAATACGCAGTATTTT,CASSESTSGNTQYF
.,TRBJ2-7,TRBD2,TRBV7-9,TGTGCCAGCAGCTTCCCTACTAGCGGGTCGGACGAGCAGTACTTC,CASSFPTSGSDEQYF
.,TRBJ2-7,.,TRBV7-3,TGTGCCAGCACCCCTGACTCCTACGAGCAGTACTTC,CASTPDSYEQYF